This entry is about one T cell receptor beta chain. Antigen unknown. These data originate in a study of T cell responses to AZD1222 COVID-19 vaccine. Study-wide findings and caveats: Breadth and depth of Spike-specific TCRs rose after two AZD1222 doses. At baseline, seropositivity was found in only six or seven AZD1222 recipients. Donors, mostly white British, included more females; clonal diversity was possibly underestimated. A reported finding is that nearly half of spike-specific TCRs target unmutated variant regions.

The protocol was immunoSEQ multiplex PCR, while the TCRdb copy is restricted to in-frame clones and leaves out a portion. The sample yields 80,000 to 95,000 clones, more than 75% seen once. Germline V gene data show CDR1 as MNHEY and CDR2 as SVGEGT. The CDR3 extends over 15 amino acids. Trimming stripped 4 bases from V and 6 bases from J, with 16 bases between. The J gene is TRBJ1-5, the V gene TRBV6-2 or TRBV6-3; no clear D. This sample comprised peripheral blood, obtained on day 0 of MenACWY control vaccination. This clonotype originated in an adult in good health. Here the CDR3 DNA reads TGTGCCAGCAGTTTCAATTCCCAGGTGGTTCAGCCCCAGCATTTT. As protein: CASSFNSQVVQPQHF.